This passage covers 24 T cell receptor beta chains from one sample sequenced in a study of neurological immune-mediated disorders. TCRdb processed the 5' RACE reads anew with MiXCR; each CDR3 protein has one entry. The profile covers around 40,000 distinct CDR3 sequences, with roughly 13% appearing a single time and roughly 1.2% taken by the ten largest. Sequencing used PBMCs. Receptors were obtained from a female donor in good health.

Ten or more counts support this clonotype. In DNA, the CDR3 is TGTGCCAGCAGCGAACGTAGGGACCCCTACGAGCAGTACTTC. This encodes CASSERRDPYEQYF. V usage is TRBV5-5 and J usage is TRBJ2-7; possibly TRBD1 or TRBD2 for D (5 bases each). Germline CDR1 and CDR2: SGHKS and YYEKEE (reference sequence). The V end lost 4 bases, the J end lost 2 bases, and 13 bases lay between the germline ends. The CDR3 loop spans 14 amino acids.

This clonotype was picked up a small number of times. The V call is TRBV4-1, the J call TRBJ1-2, with 7 bases aligning to TRBD1. The CDR3 totals 18 residues. Germline assignment: CDR1 MGHRA and CDR2 YSYEKL. J was trimmed by 5 bases and V by 3 bases; bases with no gene match: 18. The DNA of the CDR3 is TGCGCCAGCAGCCACAGGTCCCCCACAGGGGAGTTATCTTATGGCTACACCTTC. Translating it yields CASSHRSPTGELSYGYTF.

To note about this clonotype: With a much larger clone just one base away, this may be a read error. The chain joins TRBV29-1 to TRBJ2-5, with no clear D. V gave up 8 bases and J gave up 4 bases, with 11 bases separating them. Germline CDR1 reads SQVTM; CDR2 reads ANQGSEA. CDR3 length equals 11 residues. CDR3 bases: TGCAGCCTCGTATGGGGAGAGACCCAGTACTTC. Translated: CSLVWGETQYF.

The rearrangement joins TRBV11-2 to TRBJ1-2; D unclear. Germline assignment: CDR1 SGHAT and CDR2 FQNNGV. The germline V and J ends were trimmed by 5 bases and 2 bases, with 9 bases remaining between them. CDR3 length equals 13 residues. CDR3 sequence: CASSPATNYGYTF. The CDR3 region has the DNA TGTGCCAGCAGCCCGGCCACCAACTATGGCTACACCTTC.

This clonotype came up many times. The chain employs TRBV5-5 and TRBJ1-2; D may be TRBD1 (5 bases). The CDR3 extends over 14 amino acids. The V and J ends lost 4 bases and 0 bases respectively, with 10 bases between them. Germline-derived CDR1 and CDR2 are SGHKS and YYEKEE (reference sequence). Written as DNA, the CDR3 is TGTGCCAGCAGCCGGGACGGGGCTAACTATGGCTACACCTTC. Its translation: CASSRDGANYGYTF.

This rearrangement joins TRBV10-3 to TRBJ1-2; perhaps TRBD1 as D (5 bases). V was cut by 8 bases and J by 5 bases, with 18 bases left in between. The germline CDR1 and CDR2 sequences are ENHRY and SYGVKD. The CDR3 length is 14 residues. CDR3: CAIRSVSGRYGYTF. The CDR3 coding sequence is TGTGCCATCCGCAGTGTATCGGGGCGGTATGGCTACACCTTC.

This clonotype has a count of ten or more. This rearrangement joins TRBV5-1 to TRBJ2-1; 9 nucleotides line up with TRBD1. J lost 7 bases, V lost 0 bases, and 5 bases had no gene match. This CDR3 has 15 residues. Germline CDR1 and CDR2: SGHRS and YFSETQ. CDR3: CASSLGDRALNEQFF. The CDR3 DNA is TGCGCCAGCAGCTTGGGGGACAGGGCCTTAAATGAGCAGTTCTTC.

This clonotype was picked up many times. This chain connects TRBV6-5 to TRBJ2-1, with a possible D match to TRBD2 (5 bases). V shed 6 bases and J shed 0 bases, with 18 bases lying between them. Germline V gene lookup returns CDR1 MNHEY and CDR2 SVGAGI. The CDR3 has 17 amino acids. The CDR3 region is CASRPPHPAASYNEQFF. Here the CDR3 DNA reads TGTGCCAGCAGACCTCCGCACCCAGCGGCCTCCTACAATGAGCAGTTCTTC.

This clonotype has a count of ten or more. The genes are TRBV10-3 and TRBJ2-1; 9 bases align to TRBD2. This CDR3 region has 14 residues. V lost 2 bases, J lost 6 bases, and 2 bases stayed unmatched. CDR1 and CDR2 from the germline V gene are ENHRY and SYGVKD. DNA of the CDR3: TGTGCCATCAGTGAGACTAGCGGGCTCAATGAGCAGTTCTTC. This gives the protein CAISETSGLNEQFF.

At least ten counts were recorded for this clonotype. The V gene is TRBV2, the J gene TRBJ2-5, with 12 bases lining up with TRBD2. The CDR3 covers 16 residues. The junction had 10 bases not matched to a gene; V was cut back by 6 bases and J by 5 bases. Germline values: CDR1 SNHLY, CDR2 FYNNEI. The CDR3 DNA follows: TGTGCCAGCAGGGGGCCGCTAGCGGGGGGGATCGAGACCCAGTACTTC. It yields the protein CASRGPLAGGIETQYF.

Many counts were recorded for this clonotype. This chain links TRBV7-8 with TRBJ1-1, with TRBD1 matching 8 bases. The germline gives CDR1 SGHVS, CDR2 FQNEAQ. The V and J ends lost 1 base and 4 bases, in that order; junction bases with no gene match: 5. The CDR3 contains 15 residues. CDR3 amino acids: CASSLGRTGSTEAFF. The DNA for the CDR3 is TGTGCCAGCAGCTTAGGAAGGACAGGGAGCACTGAAGCTTTCTTT. The full variable domain, completed using reference TRBV7-8 and TRBJ1-1, is GAGVSQSPRYKVAKRGQDVALRCDPISGHVSLFWYQQALGQGPEFLTYFQNEAQLDKSGLPSDRFFAERPEGSVSTLKIQRTQQEDSAVYLCASSLGRTGSTEAFFGQGTRLTVV.

This clonotype was detected many times. The CDR3 region is CASSYQGSSNQPQHF. Written as DNA, the CDR3 is TGTGCCAGCAGTTATCAGGGTTCGAGCAATCAGCCCCAGCATTTT. The chain links TRBV12-3 or TRBV12-4 to TRBJ1-5; the D gene is possibly TRBD1 (5 bases). V lost 4 bases and J lost 1, with 11 bases in between. The CDR3 consists of 15 residues.

This clonotype showed up many times. This chain connects TRBV20-1 to TRBJ2-3, with 7 bases that match TRBD2. Per germline, CDR1 DFQATT and CDR2 SNEGSKA (reference sequence). V lost 3 bases and J lost 3; bases outside the gene matches: 12. This CDR3 region has 16 residues. The CDR3 bases are TGCAGTGCTAGCGGTGTGGGGGGGGGGAAGACAGATACGCAGTATTTT. This gives the protein CSASGVGGGKTDTQYF.

This clonotype occurred many times. The chain combines TRBV3-1 with TRBJ1-3, with 9 bases fitting TRBD1. Germline CDR1 reads LGHDT; CDR2 reads YNNKEL (reference sequence). The CDR3 is 14 amino acids. The V segment lost 3 bases and the J segment 8 bases; nucleotides outside the gene matches: 5. This CDR3 is CASSHRTGADTIYF. The CDR3, as DNA: TGTGCCAGCAGCCATAGGACAGGGGCAGACACCATATATTTT.

There are many counts of this clonotype. The rearrangement uses TRBV27 and TRBJ1-6; 10 positions agree with TRBD1. With V trimmed by 5 bases and J by 10 bases, 11 bases remained unmatched. Per the germline V gene, CDR1 is MNHEY and CDR2 is SMNVEV (reference sequence). This CDR3 is 16 amino acids long. The CDR3 is CASSNPGTGVGSPLHF. CDR3 coding DNA: TGTGCCAGCAGTAATCCCGGGACAGGGGTCGGATCACCCCTCCACTTT.

The table lists this clonotype with a few counts. The CDR3 DNA reads as TGCGCCAGCAGCCAAGAATCCAGAGCGGGGTGGGAGACCCAGTACTTC. This codes for CASSQESRAGWETQYF. The genes are TRBV4-1 and TRBJ2-5; 7 nucleotides align to TRBD2. The CDR3 loop spans 16 amino acids. The germline gives CDR1 MGHRA, CDR2 YSYEKL. With V trimmed by 0 bases and J by 5 bases, 9 bases remained unmatched.

This clonotype has ten or more counts. This chain links TRBV20-1 with TRBJ2-7; D is possibly TRBD1 (6 bases). Trimming removed 6 bases from V and 0 bases from J, with 15 bases in between. The CDR3 covers 14 residues. CDR1 DFQATT and CDR2 SNEGSKA come from the germline V gene (reference sequence). CDR3 coding DNA: TGCAGTGCAGACACCGGGACAAGCTCCTACGAGCAGTACTTC. Its translation: CSADTGTSSYEQYF.

The chain is built from TRBV5-6 and TRBJ1-2; the D is unclear. The V gene's germline CDR1 is SGHDT and CDR2 YYEEEE. The CDR3 covers 16 residues. V lost 2 bases and J lost 3, with 17 bases in between. The CDR3 sequence is CASSLVPDMAHYGYTF. The CDR3 bases are TGTGCCAGCAGCTTAGTCCCCGACATGGCCCACTATGGCTACACCTTC.

In this sample, this clonotype turned up many times. The rearrangement links TRBV12-3 or TRBV12-4 to TRBJ2-3; 11 bases are a match to TRBD2. The CDR3 contains 15 residues. V shed 4 bases and J 9 bases; nucleotides not matched to a gene: 9. The CDR3 DNA reads TGTGCCAGCAGTTCCACTAGCGGGGGTACCGTCACGCAGTATTTT. Its protein product is CASSSTSGGTVTQYF.

This clonotype was recorded at least ten times. V gene TRBV12-3 or TRBV12-4 combines with J gene TRBJ1-2, with 9 bases identical to TRBD1. The CDR3 runs to 13 residues. V dropped 6 bases and J dropped 8; count of bases not matched to a gene: 7. DNA of the CDR3: TGTGCCAGCAGCCGAGGACAGGGGTACGGCTACACCTTC. Translation: CASSRGQGYGYTF.

This clonotype has more than one count but fewer than ten. The rearrangement links TRBV30 to TRBJ2-5; TRBD2 is a possible D gene (5 bases). The germline CDR1 and CDR2 sequences are GTSNPN and SVGIG (reference sequence). V lost 4 bases, J lost 1 base, and 10 bases lay in between. The CDR3 has 13 amino acids. The CDR3, as DNA: TGTGCCTGGAACCCTAGCAGCCAAGAGACCCAGTACTTC. Translated, it gives CAWNPSSQETQYF.

In this sample, this clonotype turned up many times. The V gene is TRBV12-3 or TRBV12-4, the J gene TRBJ2-3; the match to TRBD2 covers 10 bases. V trimming: 7 bases; J trimming: 3 bases; junction bases outside the gene matches: 7. The CDR3 covers 15 residues. CDR3 in amino acids: CASNQAGGATDTQYF. Here the CDR3 DNA reads TGTGCCAGCAATCAAGCGGGAGGGGCTACAGATACGCAGTATTTT.

This clonotype was detected ten times or more. The gene calls are TRBV20-1 and TRBJ2-1; possibly TRBD2 for D (6 bases). The CDR3 length is 14 residues. Germline V gene lookup returns CDR1 DFQATT and CDR2 SNEGSKA (reference sequence). With 6 bases removed from V and 6 bases from J, the gap between germline ends came to 18 bases. The CDR3 is CSAQPGLPANEQFF. The CDR3 nucleotides read TGCAGTGCCCAACCGGGACTCCCTGCCAATGAGCAGTTCTTC.

This clonotype occurred many times. The chain's CDR3 is CASALPGAKGYGYTF. DNA of the CDR3: TGTGCCAGCGCCCTCCCCGGGGCCAAAGGTTATGGCTACACCTTC. This chain uses TRBV27 with TRBJ1-2; weak D call: TRBD1 (5 bases). In germline, CDR1 is MNHEY, CDR2 SMNVEV (reference sequence). The CDR3 has 15 residues. The ends were cut back, 8 bases at V and 5 bases at J, with 21 bases in the middle.